The rows below give T cell receptor beta chains drawn from one sample of a study of brain T cells in children with intractable seizures. Libraries were prepared by immunoSEQ multiplex PCR; TCRdb keeps only in-frame clonotypes and omits some of them. The data hold under 400,000 clones, with about 93% observed a single time. The sequencing here drew on peripheral blood, taken roughly 5 months after surgery. These receptors came from a boy under two years old with tuberous sclerosis and intractable seizures. CDR3s include the opening cysteine and the closing phenylalanine or tryptophan. The order of the fields is V gene, D gene, J gene, CDR3 protein. A D gene is named only where the DNA matches it firmly.

V gene: TRBV4-2; D gene: TRBD2; J gene: TRBJ2-5; CDR3 protein: CASSLTNGGGSWETQYF
V gene: TRBV29-1; D gene: -; J gene: TRBJ2-7; CDR3 protein: CSVDRAGNEQYF
V gene: TRBV3-1/TRBV3-2; D gene: -; J gene: TRBJ2-5; CDR3 protein: CASSPGLKETQYF
V gene: TRBV19; D gene: -; J gene: TRBJ1-1; CDR3 protein: CASSISRGGTEAFF
V gene: TRBV2; D gene: -; J gene: TRBJ1-5; CDR3 protein: CASSEGELNQPQHF
V gene: TRBV5-1; D gene: TRBD2; J gene: TRBJ2-1; CDR3 protein: CASSLGLAMDEQFF
V gene: TRBV9; D gene: -; J gene: TRBJ1-5; CDR3 protein: CASSIGEYGQPQHF
V gene: TRBV9; D gene: -; J gene: TRBJ2-7; CDR3 protein: CASSSTGARYEQYF
V gene: TRBV30; D gene: -; J gene: TRBJ1-1; CDR3 protein: CAWSGPADTEAFF
V gene: TRBV6-4; D gene: TRBD2; J gene: TRBJ2-7; CDR3 protein: CASSDSGLAGAFSYEQYF
V gene: TRBV18; D gene: -; J gene: TRBJ1-4; CDR3 protein: CASSPPGTQNEKLFF
V gene: TRBV7-3; D gene: -; J gene: TRBJ2-3; CDR3 protein: CASSLRGSTDTQYF
V gene: TRBV3-1/TRBV3-2; D gene: -; J gene: TRBJ1-5; CDR3 protein: CASSQDVNQPQHF
V gene: TRBV7-8; D gene: -; J gene: TRBJ2-1; CDR3 protein: CASSLAGTPLYNEQFF
V gene: TRBV4-2; D gene: TRBD2; J gene: TRBJ2-3; CDR3 protein: CASSQVGGGKPSTDTQYF
V gene: TRBV10-3; D gene: TRBD2; J gene: TRBJ2-7; CDR3 protein: CAISDRLAGASYEQYF
V gene: TRBV18; D gene: -; J gene: TRBJ1-1; CDR3 protein: CASSPSTGTPEAFF
V gene: TRBV7-9; D gene: -; J gene: TRBJ1-5; CDR3 protein: CASSFGLGGNQPQHF
V gene: TRBV9; D gene: -; J gene: TRBJ1-3; CDR3 protein: CASSVGQLSGNTIYF
V gene: TRBV9; D gene: TRBD1; J gene: TRBJ2-7; CDR3 protein: CASSVDRGLSPYEQYF
V gene: TRBV28; D gene: TRBD1; J gene: TRBJ2-3; CDR3 protein: CASSSAGTGGLDTQYF
V gene: TRBV7-8; D gene: -; J gene: TRBJ1-4; CDR3 protein: CASSLVWGGWRNEKLFF
V gene: TRBV30; D gene: -; J gene: TRBJ1-2; CDR3 protein: CAWTSTGGYTF
V gene: TRBV24-1; D gene: -; J gene: TRBJ1-5; CDR3 protein: CATGNNNQPQHF
V gene: TRBV7-3; D gene: -; J gene: TRBJ2-1; CDR3 protein: CASSLTPGWDEQFF
V gene: TRBV30; D gene: -; J gene: TRBJ2-1; CDR3 protein: CAWRGDEQFF
V gene: TRBV4-1; D gene: TRBD1; J gene: TRBJ2-7; CDR3 protein: CASSQVDRASYEQYF
V gene: TRBV4-2; D gene: TRBD1; J gene: TRBJ1-1; CDR3 protein: CASSPRQGARNTEAFF
V gene: TRBV25-1; D gene: TRBD1; J gene: TRBJ1-1; CDR3 protein: CASSDPGTANSFF
V gene: TRBV28; D gene: TRBD1; J gene: TRBJ2-2; CDR3 protein: CASLPGQGYTGELFF
V gene: TRBV29-1; D gene: TRBD2; J gene: TRBJ2-7; CDR3 protein: CSVEPLASGTSYEQYF
V gene: TRBV11-1; D gene: -; J gene: TRBJ1-2; CDR3 protein: CASSLINWGLYGYTF
V gene: TRBV4-1; D gene: -; J gene: TRBJ2-5; CDR3 protein: CASSPERGETQYF
V gene: TRBV10-3; D gene: -; J gene: TRBJ1-2; CDR3 protein: CAISESSTGRDYGYTF
V gene: TRBV7-2; D gene: TRBD1; J gene: TRBJ2-2; CDR3 protein: CASSLGRGRGELFF
V gene: TRBV9; D gene: TRBD1; J gene: TRBJ1-2; CDR3 protein: CASSVGGQSNYGYTF
V gene: TRBV25-1; D gene: -; J gene: TRBJ1-2; CDR3 protein: CASSYTGGGGYTF
V gene: TRBV7-9; D gene: TRBD1; J gene: TRBJ1-5; CDR3 protein: CASSTGDSPNQPQHF
V gene: TRBV2; D gene: -; J gene: TRBJ1-1; CDR3 protein: CASIGVMNTEAFF
V gene: TRBV6-6; D gene: TRBD1; J gene: TRBJ1-2; CDR3 protein: CASSPGQGANFNYGYTF